The 18 T cell receptor beta chains given below trace back to one sample, sequenced in a study of T cell changes during pregnancy in multiple sclerosis (dated by TCRdb to about 2019). Library preparation was by the immunoSEQ multiplex PCR assay. In TCRdb, the immuneACCESS table is reduced to in-frame sequences with V and J assigned. These tables do not hold every clone; where another copy was compared, an unresolved V gene accounts for under half, and the others remain unexplained. The sample has under 15,000 clones on record, about 90% of them singletons. The ten largest make up roughly 8.4% of the sample. Sequencing was performed on CD8+ T cells from peripheral blood mononuclear cells, taken in the first trimester of pregnancy. The receptors stem from a female donor with multiple sclerosis, enrolled in a pregnancy study.

The J gene is TRBJ2-1, the V gene TRBV5-1; 10 nucleotides align to TRBD1. The CDR3 is 13 residues long. CDR1 SGHRS and CDR2 YFSETQ come from the germline V gene. Unmatched junction bases numbered 1, after V lost 4 bases and J lost 6 bases. CDR3 region: CASSRTGGNEQFF. The CDR3 region has the DNA TGCGCCAGCAGCAGGACAGGGGGCAATGAGCAGTTCTTC. Full variable domain (missing parts from reference TRBV5-1 and TRBJ2-1): KAGVTQTPRYLIKTRGQQVTLSCSPISGHRSVSWYQQTPGQGLQFLFEYFSETQRNKGNFPGRFSGRQFSNSRSEMNVSTLELGDSALYLCASSRTGGNEQFFGPGTRLTVL.

The chain recombines TRBV5-1 with TRBJ2-3; D gene uncertain. V was cut by 2 bases and J by 0 bases, with 7 bases left in between. CDR1 is SGHRS, CDR2 YFSETQ, per germline. The CDR3 covers 14 residues. This CDR3 is CASSFEASTDTQYF. The CDR3 DNA is TGCGCCAGCAGCTTTGAAGCTAGCACAGATACGCAGTATTTT.

The V call is TRBV6-5, the J call TRBJ1-2; D not certain. Looked up from germline, CDR1 is MNHEY and CDR2 is SVGAGI. Deletions cut 5 bases from V and 2 bases from J, with 15 bases between. This CDR3 spans 15 amino acids. CDR3 protein: CASSPLGRLNYGYTF. The CDR3 nucleotides read TGTGCCAGCAGTCCCCTTGGCCGACTAAACTATGGCTACACCTTC.

J is TRBJ2-3 and V is TRBV6-4; D is perhaps TRBD1 (6 bases). Trimming left V 4 bases short and J 1 base short, with 12 bases between. Germline-derived CDR1 and CDR2 are MRHNA and SNTAGT. This CDR3 comprises 15 residues. The CDR3 sequence is CASSGGQLGTDTQYF. The DNA of the CDR3 is TGTGCCAGCAGTGGGGGGCAGTTGGGCACAGATACGCAGTATTTT.

This sequence joins TRBV2 and TRBJ1-1; D remains unclear. Germline V gene data show CDR1 as SNHLY and CDR2 as FYNNEI. V lost 6 bases to trimming and J lost 5 bases, with 10 bases between them. CDR3 size: 12 residues. The CDR3 region is CASSPRWTEAFF. CDR3 DNA: TGTGCCAGCAGCCCCAGGTGGACTGAAGCTTTCTTT.

The rearrangement links TRBV6-5 to TRBJ1-5; a weak D match, TRBD1 (6 bases). Germline CDR1 is MNHEY and CDR2 is SVGAGI. The CDR3 is 13 amino acids. V was cut by 6 bases and J by 4 bases, with 10 bases left in between. This chain's CDR3 is CASSRTDNQPQHF. CDR3 in DNA: TGTGCCAGCAGCCGGACAGATAATCAGCCCCAGCATTTT.

Only one count was recorded for this clone. The rearrangement uses TRBV7-9 and TRBJ2-1, with a possible D match to TRBD2 (5 bases). The ends were cut back, 1 base at V and 8 bases at J, with 15 bases in the middle. Germline V gene data show CDR1 as SEHNR and CDR2 as FQNEAQ (reference sequence). This CDR3 contains 15 residues. The CDR3 sequence: CASSLGWSLADEQFF. DNA of the CDR3: TGTGCCAGCAGCTTAGGGTGGTCCCTAGCCGATGAGCAGTTCTTC.

Written as DNA, the CDR3 is TGTGCCAGCAGTTACGACAGGGGGCTAAGGCCCCTCCACTTT. Protein product: CASSYDRGLRPLHF. The chain uses TRBV6-5 and TRBJ1-6; 10 bases are a match to TRBD1. This CDR3 contains 14 residues. The trim removed 2 bases at V and 13 bases at J, leaving 5 bases unmatched. From germline, CDR1 is MNHEY and CDR2 SVGAGI.

The rearrangement uses TRBV7-8 and TRBJ2-1, with a possible D match to TRBD1 (5 bases). CDR1 is SGHVS, CDR2 FQNEAQ, per germline. The V end was cut by 5 bases, the J end by 8 bases, with 19 bases between. There are 15 residues in the CDR3. As DNA, the CDR3 is TGTGCCAGCAGCAAGAGACAGCGCAGAAGCGATGAGCAGTTCTTC. Translation gives CASSKRQRRSDEQFF. The full variable domain, its missing parts supplied by reference TRBV7-8 and TRBJ2-1, is GAGVSQSPRYKVAKRGQDVALRCDPISGHVSLFWYQQALGQGPEFLTYFQNEAQLDKSGLPSDRFFAERPEGSVSTLKIQRTQQEDSAVYLCASSKRQRRSDEQFFGPGTRLTVL.

The chain employs TRBV7-9 and TRBJ1-1; 7 bases map to TRBD1. The CDR3 runs to 15 residues. V trimming: 4 bases; J trimming: 3 bases; junction bases outside the gene matches: 8. Germline lookup yields CDR1 SEHNR and CDR2 FQNEAQ (reference sequence). The CDR3 DNA follows: TGTGCCAGCAGCTGGGAACAGGGGCGGTACACTGAAGCTTTCTTT. Its translation is CASSWEQGRYTEAFF.

V usage is TRBV6-5 and J usage is TRBJ1-3; the D gene is possibly TRBD1 (5 bases). The V gene lost 3 bases and the J gene lost 0 bases, with 12 bases spanning the gap. The CDR3 contains 16 residues. The germline CDR1 and CDR2 sequences are MNHEY and SVGAGI. The CDR3 protein is CASSYTGESSGNTIYF. In DNA form, the CDR3 reads TGTGCCAGCAGTTATACAGGCGAGAGCTCTGGAAACACCATATATTTT.

The rearrangement joins TRBV5-6 to TRBJ2-1; 13 bases match TRBD2. Per germline, CDR1 SGHDT and CDR2 YYEEEE. The CDR3 has 17 residues. V lost 4 bases, J lost 3 bases, and 7 bases stayed unmatched. The CDR3, as DNA: TGTGCCAGCAGCGTACTAGCGGGGGGGTTCTACTACAATGAGCAGTTCTTC. This sequence encodes CASSVLAGGFYYNEQFF.

The V gene is TRBV4-3, the J gene TRBJ2-1; 8 nucleotides line up with TRBD2. V lost 2 bases to trimming and J lost 5 bases; unmatched junction nucleotides: 5. Germline lookup yields CDR1 LGHNA and CDR2 YSLEER. This CDR3 comprises 15 residues. CDR3 protein: CASSQILAVDNEQFF. CDR3 in DNA: TGCGCCAGCAGCCAAATACTAGCGGTAGACAATGAGCAGTTCTTC.

V gene TRBV4-2 combines with J gene TRBJ2-3; 8 positions agree with TRBD1. The junction had 12 bases not matched to a gene; V was cut back by 4 bases and J by 0 bases. This CDR3 has 18 residues. CDR1 and CDR2 from the germline V gene are LGHNA and YNFKEQ. DNA of the CDR3: TGTGCCAGCAGCCCAAACCCGACAGGGGCCTCCAGCACAGATACGCAGTATTTT. Amino acids: CASSPNPTGASSTDTQYF.

The J gene is TRBJ2-1, the V gene TRBV5-5; D perhaps matches TRBD1 (5 bases). With 1 base removed from V and 9 bases from J, the gap between germline ends came to 11 bases. The germline CDR1 and CDR2 sequences are SGHKS and YYEKEE (reference sequence). The CDR3 covers 13 residues. The CDR3: CASSLTGYGEQFF. In nucleotides, the CDR3 is TGTGCCAGCAGCTTGACAGGATATGGTGAGCAGTTCTTC.

This clone is termed medium-sized. V gene TRBV28 combines with J gene TRBJ2-2, with 8 bases fitting TRBD2. Unmatched junction bases numbered 10, after V lost 6 bases and J lost 7 bases. The CDR3 has 15 amino acids. The germline V gene has CDR1 MDHEN and CDR2 SYDVKM. The CDR3 is CASSPGTRDNGELFF. The CDR3 DNA sequence: TGTGCCAGCAGCCCAGGGACTAGAGATAACGGGGAGCTGTTTTTT.

This clone was seen once. The gene calls are TRBV27 and TRBJ2-3; 7 bases agree with TRBD1. Germline V gene sequence: CDR1 MNHEY, CDR2 SMNVEV (reference sequence). The CDR3 spans 14 residues. The J segment lost 5 bases and the V segment lost 5 bases, leaving 7 bases of the junction unmatched. This CDR3 is CASSPPYRGDTQYF. CDR3 coding DNA: TGTGCCAGCAGTCCCCCCTACAGGGGAGATACGCAGTATTTT.

The chain employs TRBV11-3 and TRBJ2-1; possible D gene TRBD2, 5 bases. The CDR3 runs 15 residues. Deletions cut 5 bases from V and 0 bases from J, with 11 bases between. Per germline, CDR1 SGHNT and CDR2 YENEEA. This CDR3 reads CASSQSGFSYNEQFF. The CDR3 DNA follows: TGTGCCAGCAGCCAATCGGGATTCTCCTACAATGAGCAGTTCTTC.